These 6 T cell receptor beta chains originate from one sample sequenced in a study of OX40 agonist ivuxolimab in advanced cancers. The repertoire was sequenced with immunoSEQ multiplex PCR; TCRdb's copy has only in-frame clones and lacks some. Seen here are more than 20,000 clones, 73% observed once, and the top ten hold 18%. The specimen was CD4+ or CD8+ T cells sorted from blood, collected in a trial of the OX40 agonist ivuxolimab. These receptors were taken from an adult with an advanced solid tumor such as melanoma, head and neck, liver or kidney cancer.

The chain combines TRBV7-3 with TRBJ2-7; D may correspond to TRBD1 or TRBD2 (7 bases each). This CDR3 spans 13 amino acids. The germline gives CDR1 SGHTA, CDR2 FQGTGA. V shed 5 bases and J shed 4 bases, with 12 bases lying between them. CDR3 nucleotide sequence: TGTGCCAGCAGCCCAGGGGGAGGGTACGAGCAGTACTTC. It yields the protein CASSPGGGYEQYF.

In DNA, the CDR3 is TGTGCCAGCAGTTCCGCTCTTTCGGGGTCGACACTCGGGCAGTACTTC. It translates to CASSSALSGSTLGQYF. J is TRBJ2-7 and V is TRBV27, with D possibly matching TRBD2 (5 bases). Trimming took off 4 bases at V and 9 bases at J, with 25 bases between the two ends. This CDR3 spans 16 amino acids. Germline CDR1 MNHEY, CDR2 SMNVEV (reference sequence).

Of note for this clone: A much more abundant neighbour one base away suggests this may be a read error. CDR3 sequence: CASNSSGTYYEQYF. The CDR3 region has the DNA TGTGCCAGCAACTCTTCCGGGACTTACTACGAGCAGTACTTC. The chain links TRBV7-9 to TRBJ2-7, with D tentatively TRBD2 (6 bases). CDR3 length equals 14 residues. V was cut by 7 bases and J by 3 bases, with 16 bases left in between. Germline CDR1 SEHNR, CDR2 FQNEAQ (reference sequence).

V usage is TRBV28 and J usage is TRBJ1-2; D is undetermined. With 6 bases removed from V and 5 bases from J, the gap between germline ends came to 7 bases. This CDR3 region has 11 residues. Germline assignment: CDR1 MDHEN and CDR2 SYDVKM. The CDR3 sequence is CASRVGYGYTF. DNA of the CDR3: TGTGCCAGCAGGGTGGGGTATGGCTACACCTTC.

The chain links TRBV19 to TRBJ2-2; D is possibly TRBD1 or TRBD2 (6 bases each). V was clipped by 5 bases and J by 9 bases, with 16 bases between them. Germline V gene data show CDR1 as LNHDA and CDR2 as SQIVND (reference sequence). The CDR3 sequence is 14 residues long. CDR3 in DNA: TGTGCCAGTAGTCGGGATGGGGGGCTCAGGGAGCTGTTTTTT. It encodes CASSRDGGLRELFF.

V is TRBV4-1 and J is TRBJ1-1; D perhaps matches TRBD1 (6 bases). The V gene's germline CDR1 is MGHRA and CDR2 YSYEKL. V shed 3 bases and J shed 1 base, with 6 bases lying between them. The CDR3 has 13 residues. Written as DNA, the CDR3 is TGCGCCAGCAGCCAGACAGGGAACACTGAAGCTTTCTTT. It is translated as CASSQTGNTEAFF.